This T cell receptor (beta chain) was observed in a study of cytomegalovirus exposure and HLA in healthy donors. This CDR3 contains 14 residues. Germline values: CDR1 SGDLS, CDR2 YYNGEE. V shed 4 bases and J shed 0 bases, with 10 bases lying between them. Study outcomes and limitations: Association of a missense DCLRE1C variant with TCR beta V- and J-gene trimming was reported in a later analysis. After further analysis at a later stage, under 20,000 TCR beta sequences were associated with HLA alleles at 0.05 false discovery rate. Sequencing likely produced, as an artifact, a cluster of highly shared sequence variants. TCR beta chains associated with HLA were, in a later analysis, more clonally expanded than equally common others.

The primer mix had 60 Vbeta and 13 Jbeta primers. Sequencing used immunoSEQ multiplex PCR; TCRdb keeps in-frame clones, though not all of them. The sample includes about 140,000 clones, around 75% of them seen just once. This clone was seen only once. Its antigen is unknown. Sequencing was performed on PBMCs. This receptor was taken from a middle-aged man in good health and CMV-seronegative. This chain connects TRBV9 to TRBJ2-5; D gene ambiguous. Here the CDR3 DNA reads TGTGCCAGCAGCACGACACTGTACCAAGAGACCCAGTACTTC. This translates into CASSTTLYQETQYF.